Shown below are 28 T cell receptor beta chains from a single sample sequenced in a study of cytomegalovirus exposure and HLA in healthy donors (dated by TCRdb to 2016 to 2017). The method was the immunoSEQ multiplex PCR assay. For the multiplex PCR, a mixture combining 60 forward primers for TCR Vbeta segments and 13 reverse primers for TCR Jbeta segments was used. In its TCRdb copy, this immuneACCESS table keeps in-frame sequences only and misses some clones. Where compared with another copy, unresolved V genes explain less than half of these, and the others have no known cause. In this sample the table shows some 130,000 clones, 75% to 85% of which occur a single time. Clones ranked in the top ten supply less than 3% of the sample. Sequencing input: PBMCs. Receptors originate from a man between 25 and 39 years old in good health and CMV-seronegative.

The genes are TRBV19 and TRBJ2-6, with unresolved D. The V end was cut by 5 bases, the J end by 0 bases, with 5 bases between. This CDR3 contains 14 residues. The V gene's germline CDR1 is LNHDA and CDR2 SQIVND (reference sequence). CDR3 sequence: CASSYFSGANVLTF. CDR3 nucleotides: TGTGCCAGTAGTTACTTCTCTGGGGCCAACGTCCTGACTTTC.

In its sample, this clone was seen a few times. The V gene is TRBV27, the J gene TRBJ2-3; tentatively, D is TRBD2 (6 bases). Germline-derived CDR1 and CDR2 are MNHEY and SMNVEV (reference sequence). The CDR3 is made up of 13 amino acids. Trimming took off 3 bases at V and 6 bases at J, with 10 bases between the two ends. The CDR3 region has the DNA TGTGCCAGCAGTTTCCAAGGAGGGGATACGCAGTATTTT. The encoded protein is CASSFQGGDTQYF.

This clone was counted a single time. This rearrangement joins TRBV30 to TRBJ1-6, with D unresolved. This CDR3 region has 13 residues. Germline values: CDR1 GTSNPN, CDR2 SVGIG (reference sequence). V was pared by 8 bases and J by 0 bases, with 8 bases between. The CDR3, as DNA: TGTGCCACAGTTGACTCCTATAATTCACCCCTCCACTTT. It yields the protein CATVDSYNSPLHF. The full variable domain, with the rest looked up from reference TRBV30 and TRBJ1-6, is SQTIHQWPATLVQPVGSPLSLECTVEGTSNPNLYWYRQAAGRGLQLLFYSVGIGQISSEVPQNLSASRPQDRQFILSSKKLLLSDSGFYLCATVDSYNSPLHFGNGTRLTVT.

This clone was detected only a few times. The chain links TRBV27 to TRBJ1-1, with TRBD1 matching over 9 bases. Germline CDR1 is MNHEY and CDR2 is SMNVEV (reference sequence). The junction had 6 bases not matched to a gene; V was cut back by 4 bases and J by 0 bases. The CDR3 contains 16 residues. CDR3 sequence: CASSSGTGSMNTEAFF. The CDR3 DNA follows: TGTGCCAGCAGTTCCGGGACAGGGTCTATGAACACTGAAGCTTTCTTT.

The chain is built from TRBV7-9 and TRBJ2-1, with D possibly TRBD1 on 6 matching bases. The CDR3 length is 15 residues. Between the trimmed V and J ends, which lost 5 bases and 2 bases, there was a span of 13 bases. The germline gives CDR1 SEHNR, CDR2 FQNEAQ (reference sequence). CDR3 sequence: CASSPRTVTYNEQFF. DNA for the CDR3: TGTGCCAGCAGCCCCCGGACAGTCACCTACAATGAGCAGTTCTTC.

The chain employs TRBV5-1 and TRBJ2-7, with TRBD1 identical over 9 bases. The CDR3 is made up of 13 amino acids. J was trimmed by 6 bases and V by 8 bases; bases with no gene match: 9. Per the germline V gene, CDR1 is SGHRS and CDR2 is YFSETQ. The CDR3 DNA reads TGCGCCAGTACGGGACAGGGAACATTCGAGCAGTACTTC. The encoded protein is CASTGQGTFEQYF.

The genes are TRBV4-3 and TRBJ2-1; TRBD2 aligns across 12 bases. Trimming cost V 3 bases and J 3 bases; bases outside gene matches: 3. The CDR3 totals 16 residues. Germline V gives CDR1 LGHNA, CDR2 YSLEER. CDR3 region: CASSHGLAGLYNEQFF. CDR3 DNA sequence: TGCGCCAGCAGCCATGGACTAGCGGGGCTCTACAATGAGCAGTTCTTC.

The chain links TRBV19 to TRBJ1-5; a possible D gene is TRBD1 (5 bases). Between the trimmed V and J ends, which lost 10 bases and 9 bases, there was a span of 22 bases. The CDR3 contains 14 residues. CDR1 is LNHDA, CDR2 SQIVND, per germline (reference sequence). The CDR3, as DNA: TGTGCCACCCGCTCCGGGGGGGACGGGCCGCCCCAGCATTTT. It yields the protein CATRSGGDGPPQHF.

This clone has a handful of counts. The rearrangement links TRBV28 to TRBJ2-7, with D possibly being TRBD2 (6 bases). CDR1 MDHEN and CDR2 SYDVKM come from the germline V gene. Trimming stripped 4 bases from V and 4 bases from J, with 17 bases between. The CDR3 length is 15 residues. The CDR3 here is CASSSSGLANYEQYF. DNA of the CDR3: TGTGCCAGCAGTTCATCCGGGCTAGCGAATTACGAGCAGTACTTC. The whole variable domain, remainder taken from reference TRBV28 and TRBJ2-7, is DVKVTQSSRYLVKRTGEKVFLECVQDMDHENMFWYRQDPGLGLRLIYFSYDVKMKEKGDIPEGYSVSREKKERFSLILESASTNQTSMYLCASSSSGLANYEQYFGPGTRLTVT.

This chain uses TRBV27 with TRBJ2-6, with D possibly matching TRBD1 (5 bases). V was shortened by 4 bases and J by 0 bases, with 13 bases between the two germline ends. This CDR3 comprises 17 residues. CDR1 MNHEY and CDR2 SMNVEV come from the germline V gene (reference sequence). The DNA of the CDR3 is TGTGCCAGCAGTTCCTCAGGGATGGACTCTGGGGCCAACGTCCTGACTTTC. Translation gives CASSSSGMDSGANVLTF. Full variable domain (outside the CDR3, taken from reference TRBV27 and TRBJ2-6): EAQVTQNPRYLITVTGKKLTVTCSQNMNHEYMSWYRQDPGLGLRQIYYSMNVEVTDKGDVPEGYKVSRKEKRNFPLILESPSPNQTSLYFCASSSSGMDSGANVLTFGAGSRLTVL.

This chain uses TRBV29-1 with TRBJ2-1; TRBD2 agrees at 7 bases. From germline, CDR1 is SQVTM and CDR2 ANQGSEA. CDR3 length equals 16 residues. The J segment lost 7 bases and the V segment lost 2 bases, leaving 14 bases of the junction unmatched. CDR3 sequence reads: CSVEYRGGSPFNEQFF. As DNA, the CDR3 is TGCAGCGTTGAATATCGTGGCGGGAGTCCGTTTAATGAGCAGTTCTTC.

As regards this clone: Germline is not matched at one junction end, which may reflect a read error. The V call is TRBV6-5, the J call TRBJ1-2; the match to TRBD1 covers 9 bases. The germline CDR1 and CDR2 sequences are MNHEY and SVGAGI. The CDR3 contains 12 residues. In DNA form, the CDR3 reads TGTGCCAGCAGTCGGACAGGGGAGGGCTACCCCTTC. Translation gives CASSRTGEGYPF.

The chain employs TRBV29-1 and TRBJ2-7, with TRBD1 identical over 8 bases. The V and J ends lost 2 bases and 4 bases, in that order; junction bases with no gene match: 10. This CDR3 comprises 15 residues. CDR1 is SQVTM and CDR2 is ANQGSEA in the germline V gene. In nucleotides, the CDR3 is TGCAGCGTTGAATATCGGCAGGGGGCCGGTTACGAGCAGTACTTC. It yields the protein CSVEYRQGAGYEQYF.

The rearrangement uses TRBV5-5 and TRBJ1-2, with 11 bases matching TRBD1. CDR1 is SGHKS, CDR2 YYEKEE, per germline (reference sequence). The CDR3 loop spans 14 amino acids. The junction had 0 bases not matched to a gene; V was cut back by 3 bases and J by 2 bases. This CDR3 is CASSWDRGNYGYTF. The CDR3 DNA reads as TGTGCCAGCAGCTGGGACAGGGGGAACTATGGCTACACCTTC.

The CDR3 nucleotides read TGTGCCAGCAGCTCCCAGCGGGAAACTGACTACGAGCAGTACTTC. Translating gives CASSSQRETDYEQYF. The V and J genes are TRBV13 and TRBJ2-7, with 7 bases lining up with TRBD2. Germline trimming cut 4 bases from V and 3 bases from J; bases unmatched to any gene: 9. The CDR3 is 15 residues long. Germline V CDR1 and CDR2: PRHDT, FYEKMQ (reference sequence).

The chain employs TRBV7-8 and TRBJ2-7; 12 bases are shared with TRBD2. This CDR3 is built from 14 residues. V was clipped by 6 bases and J by 4 bases; unmatched bases: 4. The germline V gene has CDR1 SGHVS and CDR2 FQNEAQ. The CDR3 region has the DNA TGTGCCAGCAGGGGGACTAGCGGGCCATACGAGCAGTACTTC. Translating it yields CASRGTSGPYEQYF.

This clone was found a few times. The genes are TRBV27 and TRBJ2-2; 12 nucleotides match TRBD2. There are 14 residues in the CDR3. CDR1 is MNHEY and CDR2 is SMNVEV in the germline V gene (reference sequence). V gave up 6 bases and J gave up 4 bases; unmatched junction bases: 0. CDR3 coding DNA: TGTGCCAGCAGACTAGCGGGAGGCACCGGGGAGCTGTTTTTT. It translates to CASRLAGGTGELFF.

The genes are TRBV5-1 and TRBJ1-2, with 7 bases lining up with TRBD1. Unmatched junction bases numbered 7, after V lost 4 bases and J lost 4 bases. The germline V gene has CDR1 SGHRS and CDR2 YFSETQ. The CDR3 has 14 amino acids. The CDR3 nucleotides read TGCGCCAGCAGCCTCGGACAGGAGAGCTATGGCTACACCTTC. It specifies CASSLGQESYGYTF.

About this clone: The same CDR3 arises from other DNA sequences in this sample as well. The genes are TRBV2 and TRBJ1-1, with a tentative D call TRBD1 (5 bases). This CDR3 comprises 13 residues. Germline-derived CDR1 and CDR2 are SNHLY and FYNNEI. The germline V and J ends were trimmed by 4 bases and 1 base, with 7 bases remaining between them. The CDR3 loop is CASSAQGNTEAFF. CDR3 nucleotides: TGTGCCAGCAGTGCTCAGGGGAACACTGAAGCTTTCTTT.

The V and J genes are TRBV2 and TRBJ2-5; 8 bases line up with TRBD1. Germline V gene sequence: CDR1 SNHLY, CDR2 FYNNEI. CDR3 length: 12 residues. The trim removed 6 bases at V and 10 bases at J, leaving 7 bases unmatched. Written as DNA, the CDR3 is TGTGCCAGCAGCCCCACGACAGGGGACCAGTACTTC. This sequence encodes CASSPTTGDQYF.

This chain uses TRBV10-2 with TRBJ2-7; 9 bases fit TRBD1. CDR1 is WSHSY, CDR2 SAAADI, per germline. V lost 6 bases and J lost 0; bases outside the gene matches: 3. This CDR3 has 14 residues. In DNA, the CDR3 is TGCGCCAGCAGCCGGGACAGGGCCTCCTACGAGCAGTACTTC. Protein product: CASSRDRASYEQYF.

The chain carries TRBV10-2 and TRBJ2-7, with 9 bases that match TRBD2. J gave up 0 bases and V 7 bases, and 1 base lay outside the gene matches. This CDR3 spans 13 amino acids. Germline lookup yields CDR1 WSHSY and CDR2 SAAADI. The CDR3 nucleotides are TGCGCCAGCAAGACTAGCGGCTCCTACGAGCAGTACTTC. It is translated as CASKTSGSYEQYF.

CDR3 nucleotides: TGTGCCAGTAGATCGGAGAATACTAACTATGGCTACACCTTC. This codes for CASRSENTNYGYTF. The J gene is TRBJ1-2, the V gene TRBV19, with D uncertain. This CDR3 has 14 residues. The V gene lost 6 bases and the J gene lost 0 bases, with 11 bases spanning the gap. Germline V lookup: CDR1 LNHDA, CDR2 SQIVND (reference sequence).

The chain recombines TRBV5-1 with TRBJ2-5; TRBD2 aligns across 9 bases. The CDR3 is made up of 16 amino acids. V lost 0 bases, J lost 4 bases, and 7 bases stayed unmatched. The germline V gene has CDR1 SGHRS and CDR2 YFSETQ. As DNA, the CDR3 is TGCGCCAGCAGCTTGGCTAGCGGGGACCGAGGAGAGACCCAGTACTTC. This gives the protein CASSLASGDRGETQYF.

V and J are TRBV5-1 and TRBJ2-5, with 7 bases matching TRBD1. Germline V gene data show CDR1 as SGHRS and CDR2 as YFSETQ. J was trimmed by 5 bases and V by 3 bases; bases with no gene match: 13. The CDR3 totals 16 residues. This CDR3 is CASSWNPTGYGETQYF. The CDR3 DNA sequence: TGCGCCAGCAGCTGGAACCCGACAGGGTACGGGGAGACCCAGTACTTC.

The chain combines TRBV5-1 with TRBJ2-5; possibly TRBD2 for D (5 bases). In germline, CDR1 is SGHRS, CDR2 YFSETQ. The length of the CDR3 is 15 residues. With 0 bases removed from V and 5 bases from J, the gap between germline ends came to 14 bases. The CDR3 is CASSLGIAPEETQYF. CDR3 nucleotides: TGCGCCAGCAGCTTGGGGATAGCGCCTGAGGAGACCCAGTACTTC.

The rearrangement uses TRBV11-1 and TRBJ1-2; 8 bases match TRBD1. There are 13 residues in the CDR3. Germline V lookup: CDR1 SGHAT, CDR2 FQDESV (reference sequence). V lost 2 bases to trimming and J lost 12 bases; unmatched junction nucleotides: 8. CDR3 DNA sequence: TGTGCCAGCAGCTTACGGACAGGGTCTTTTGACACCTTC. The encoded protein is CASSLRTGSFDTF. Based on the CDR3 plus reference TRBV11-1 and TRBJ1-2, the full variable domain is EAEVAQSPRYKITEKSQAVAFWCDPISGHATLYWYRQILGQGPELLVQFQDESVVDDSQLPKDRFSAERLKGVDSTLKIQPAELGDSAMYLCASSLRTGSFDTFGSGTRLTVV.

This clone was counted a few times. The chain carries TRBV4-1 and TRBJ2-7; 8 positions agree with TRBD1. Germline V gene lookup returns CDR1 MGHRA and CDR2 YSYEKL. Trimming took 2 bases from V and 5 from J; bases not matched to a gene: 5. The CDR3 length is 14 residues. CDR3 coding DNA: TGCGCCAGCAGCCAACTGGACAGGGATAACGAGCAGTACTTC. Amino acids: CASSQLDRDNEQYF.